Below, 14 T cell receptor beta chains from the same sample are listed, as sequenced in a study of blood T cells in healthy people across ages. A second PCR, run for roughly 7 to 12 cycles, used a sample-barcoded 5' primer plus a J-beta primer mix. TCRdb reanalysed the 5' RACE reads using MiXCR and keeps one entry per CDR3 protein. The data hold 1.5 million to 1.9 million distinct CDR3 sequences, with less than 45% observed a single time. Sample: blood. The receptors come from a woman under 30 in good health.

This sequence joins TRBV11-2 and TRBJ1-1; TRBD1 might be the D (5 bases). Per germline, CDR1 SGHAT and CDR2 FQNNGV. The CDR3 has 15 amino acids. Trimming removed 5 bases from V and 4 bases from J, with 17 bases in between. This chain's CDR3 is CASSPSLQALTEAFF. CDR3 sequence (DNA): TGTGCCAGCAGCCCTAGCTTACAGGCCCTCACTGAAGCTTTCTTT. The entire variable domain, with the rest obtained from reference TRBV11-2 and TRBJ1-1, is as follows: EAGVAQSPRYKIIEKRQSVAFWCNPISGHATLYWYQQILGQGPKLLIQFQNNGVVDDSQLPKDRFSAERLKGVDSTLKIQPAKLEDSAVYLCASSPSLQALTEAFFGQGTRLTVV.

The V call is TRBV20-1, the J call TRBJ2-1, with TRBD2 matching 13 bases. Germline lookup yields CDR1 DFQATT and CDR2 SNEGSKA (reference sequence). There are 17 residues in the CDR3. After removal of 0 bases from V and 3 bases from J, the junction contained 5 bases not matched to a gene. The CDR3 nucleotides read TGCAGTGCTAGAGATCCGGGACTAGCGGGGAACTACAATGAGCAGTTCTTC. This translates into CSARDPGLAGNYNEQFF.

The sample holds a few counts of this clonotype. V and J are TRBV15 and TRBJ2-7, with TRBD1 identical over 8 bases. This CDR3 is built from 14 residues. Trimming cost V 1 base and J 3 bases; bases outside gene matches: 2. Germline V CDR1 and CDR2: LNHNV, YYDKDF (reference sequence). Written as DNA, the CDR3 is TGTGCCACCAGCAGAGTGGACAGGGACTACGAGCAGTACTTC. Protein: CATSRVDRDYEQYF.

The V and J genes are TRBV11-3 and TRBJ2-5; D might be TRBD2 (6 bases). This CDR3 contains 14 residues. Trimming removed 1 base from V and 11 bases from J, with 17 bases in between. Germline CDR1 and CDR2: SGHNT and YENEEA. CDR3 bases: TGTGCCAGCAGCTTAGGGATTAGCGGTAGTGAGCAGTACTTC. This sequence encodes CASSLGISGSEQYF.

The V call is TRBV7-2, the J call TRBJ2-3; TRBD2 matches 7 bases. Trimming removed 5 bases from V and 0 bases from J; junction bases left unmatched: 8. The CDR3 sequence is 16 residues long. The germline V gene has CDR1 SGHTA and CDR2 FQGNSA. The CDR3 loop is CASSLQTSTSTDTQYF. Here the CDR3 DNA reads TGTGCCAGCAGCCTCCAGACTAGCACAAGCACAGATACGCAGTATTTT.

This chain joins TRBV12-3 or TRBV12-4 and TRBJ2-1; D is tentatively TRBD1 or TRBD2 (6 bases each). V was cut by 8 bases and J by 3 bases, with 14 bases left in between. This CDR3 has 14 amino acids. CDR3 protein: CASLGGHIYNEQFF. The CDR3 region has the DNA TGTGCCAGCCTGGGGGGACATATCTACAATGAGCAGTTCTTC.

This clonotype was seen more than once but under ten times. The chain combines TRBV20-1 with TRBJ1-4, with D possibly matching TRBD1 (6 bases). The CDR3 extends over 14 amino acids. V lost 3 bases and J lost 4, with 12 bases in between. CDR1 DFQATT and CDR2 SNEGSKA come from the germline V gene (reference sequence). CDR3 protein: CSASRAGDNEKLFF. For the CDR3, the DNA is TGCAGTGCTAGCCGGGCAGGGGATAATGAAAAACTGTTTTTT.

This chain joins TRBV20-1 and TRBJ2-1; the D gene is possibly TRBD2 (6 bases). V was cut by 1 base and J by 0 bases, with 10 bases left in between. This CDR3 is 15 amino acids long. CDR1 DFQATT and CDR2 SNEGSKA come from the germline V gene (reference sequence). CDR3 in DNA: TGCAGTGCTAGAGGTCTAGCGCTCTCCTACAATGAGCAGTTCTTC. This gives the protein CSARGLALSYNEQFF.

With regard to this clonotype: This sequence may be a read error, since a much larger clone differs from it by one base. The rearrangement joins TRBV14 to TRBJ2-3; TRBD2 aligns across 7 bases. Per germline, CDR1 SGHDN and CDR2 FVKESK. Trimming took 3 bases from V and 2 from J; bases not matched to a gene: 2. CDR3 length: 14 residues. The CDR3 loop is CASSHGTNTDTQYF. The CDR3 DNA reads TGTGCCAGCAGCCACGGGACTAACACAGATACGCAGTATTTT.

The genes are TRBV7-9 and TRBJ2-7; TRBD1 aligns across 8 bases. The germline V gene has CDR1 SEHNR and CDR2 FQNEAQ (reference sequence). With 1 base clipped from V and 0 bases from J, the junction kept 5 bases outside the gene matches. This CDR3 region has 16 residues. The CDR3 DNA is TGTGCCAGCAGCTTAGAACAGGGGGTTACCTCCTACGAGCAGTACTTC. It specifies CASSLEQGVTSYEQYF.

The sample holds a few counts of this clonotype. The chain carries TRBV6-5 and TRBJ2-3; 11 bases agree with TRBD2. Trimming at V came to 0 bases and at J to 3 bases, leaving 8 bases not matched to a gene. Germline V lookup: CDR1 MNHEY, CDR2 SVGAGI. The CDR3 loop spans 18 amino acids. The CDR3 nucleotides are TGTGCCAGCAGTTACTCGAAGGGGCTAGCGGGAGGTACAGATACGCAGTATTTT. This encodes CASSYSKGLAGGTDTQYF.

V and J are TRBV20-1 and TRBJ2-1; unclear D gene. This CDR3 has 14 residues. Looked up from germline, CDR1 is DFQATT and CDR2 is SNEGSKA (reference sequence). The V end was cut by 0 bases, the J end by 3 bases, with 9 bases between. In nucleotides, the CDR3 is TGCAGTGCTAGAGATTCCGGCAACTACAATGAGCAGTTCTTC. As protein: CSARDSGNYNEQFF.

The chain couples TRBV4-3 to TRBJ1-2; no clear D gene. V gave up 2 bases and J gave up 8 bases, with 18 bases separating them. There are 15 residues in the CDR3. Looked up from germline, CDR1 is LGHNA and CDR2 is YSLEER. The chain's CDR3 is CASSQNVAVNGGYTF. The CDR3 nucleotides are TGCGCCAGCAGCCAAAATGTGGCCGTCAACGGAGGCTACACCTTC.

This clonotype has just a few counts. The chain employs TRBV6-2 or TRBV6-3 and TRBJ2-1, with 10 nucleotides matching TRBD2. The ends lost 5 bases at V and 6 bases at J; junction bases unmatched: 13. The CDR3 has 17 amino acids. CDR1 is MNHEY, CDR2 SVGEGT, per germline. In nucleotides, the CDR3 is TGTGCCAGCAGTCCTTTCCCTAGCGGGGGTATGTTCAATGAGCAGTTCTTC. Its protein product is CASSPFPSGGMFNEQFF.